This T cell receptor beta chain was sequenced in a study of neurological immune-mediated disorders. Study outcomes and limitations: CDR3 amino acid sequences found in expanded clones were never shared across subjects, suggesting private repertoires in all groups. In HTLV-1-associated myelopathy, TCR clonal expansion was greatest, whereas multiple sclerosis had the least, falling below healthy controls.

This clonotype was recorded many times. As yet, its antigen is unknown. cDNA synthesis was performed by 5'RACE with 10-nucleotide random UMIs. TCRdb processed the 5' RACE reads anew with MiXCR; each CDR3 protein has one entry. This sample carries 46,000 or so distinct CDR3 sequences, over 9% of them seen once, and the ten largest clones take approximately 22%. This CDR3 is 16 amino acids long. Germline CDR1 SGHNT, CDR2 YENEEA. Trimming removed 6 bases from V and 5 bases from J; junction bases left unmatched: 15. The receptor was isolated from a woman between 40 and 50 years old with HTLV-1-associated myelopathy (HAM/TSP). J is TRBJ2-5 and V is TRBV11-3; 7 bases map to TRBD1. The specimen sequenced was PBMCs. This CDR3 is CASRGGKGAETETQYF. The CDR3 nucleotides read TGTGCCAGCAGGGGTGGTAAGGGGGCCGAGACGGAGACCCAGTACTTC.